This T cell receptor (beta chain) was recorded in a study of T-cell reconstitution after alpha-beta-depleted transplantation in children. Whole-study findings and limits: By about two months after transplant, alpha-beta T cells reportedly arose from several hundred graft clones that had expanded.

Unique molecular identifiers were incorporated into the prepared TCRbeta library. TCRdb ran MiXCR on the PCR reads and lists one entry per CDR3 protein. The sample gives about 980,000 distinct CDR3 sequences, around 30% of which show up once; about 28% is in the top ten. Germline V gene data show CDR1 as MDHEN and CDR2 as SYDVKM. V lost 2 bases, J lost 2 bases, and 13 bases lay in between. The CDR3 consists of 16 residues. This clonotype was observed many times. What it binds is unknown. The TCR comes from a boy under three years old who had a stem cell transplant for SCID, so the T cells may come from the graft donor. V usage is TRBV28 and J usage is TRBJ2-1; possible D gene TRBD2, 7 bases. This material consisted of PBMCs, mostly from graft donor cells, taken 360 days after TCRalphabeta/CD19-depleted stem cell transplant. The CDR3 spells CASSLRAGATYNEQFF. CDR3 coding DNA: TGTGCCAGCAGTTTAAGGGCGGGGGCCACCTACAATGAGCAGTTCTTC.